This TCR beta chain was found in a study of cytomegalovirus exposure and HLA in healthy donors. The table lists this clone with a count of one. Germline lookup yields CDR1 SGHTS and CDR2 YDEGEE. The CDR3 totals 16 residues. V was clipped by 4 bases and J by 5 bases, with 22 bases between them. Vbeta (60) and Jbeta (13) primers were used in the PCR. Measured with immunoSEQ multiplex PCR; TCRdb has only the in-frame clones, and not every one. The sample holds 150,000 to 200,000 clones; around 90% are singletons and the top ten take approximately 0.98%. This chain uses TRBV5-8 with TRBJ2-7; perhaps TRBD2 as D (6 bases). This TCR came from a boy younger than 10 in good health and CMV-seronegative. Input material: PBMCs. The CDR3 region is CASSMVTGTPFHEQYF. In DNA form, the CDR3 reads TGTGCCAGCAGCATGGTAACCGGGACTCCGTTTCACGAGCAGTACTTC.